What follows describes a single T cell receptor beta chain. Its antigen is unknown. The CDR3 spans 15 residues. The germline CDR1 and CDR2 sequences are MNHNY and SVGAGI (reference sequence). The V gene end was trimmed by 2 bases and the J gene end by 4 bases; junction bases not matched to a gene: 3. TCRdb fed the reads into MiXCR, producing one record per CDR3 protein. The sample records 150,000 to 200,000 distinct CDR3 sequences, roughly 30% being singletons. This entry belongs to a study of T cell repertoires in cytomegalovirus infection. Study in general: Indications came from public TCR beta signatures; they pointed to CMV infection and to a matching HLA type.

General observations from the study: Cumulative public TCR beta family frequency identified carriers of CMV plus the relevant HLA.

The receptor was derived from a human donor in good health (CMV status not recorded). Some clones in this sample may be carry-over from other donors' samples. Source material: PBMCs. The V and J genes are TRBV6-6 and TRBJ2-3; 10 nucleotides line up with TRBD2. CDR3 in amino acids: CASSYDLAGADTQYF. CDR3 DNA sequence: TGTGCCAGCAGTTACGACCTAGCGGGGGCAGATACGCAGTATTTT.